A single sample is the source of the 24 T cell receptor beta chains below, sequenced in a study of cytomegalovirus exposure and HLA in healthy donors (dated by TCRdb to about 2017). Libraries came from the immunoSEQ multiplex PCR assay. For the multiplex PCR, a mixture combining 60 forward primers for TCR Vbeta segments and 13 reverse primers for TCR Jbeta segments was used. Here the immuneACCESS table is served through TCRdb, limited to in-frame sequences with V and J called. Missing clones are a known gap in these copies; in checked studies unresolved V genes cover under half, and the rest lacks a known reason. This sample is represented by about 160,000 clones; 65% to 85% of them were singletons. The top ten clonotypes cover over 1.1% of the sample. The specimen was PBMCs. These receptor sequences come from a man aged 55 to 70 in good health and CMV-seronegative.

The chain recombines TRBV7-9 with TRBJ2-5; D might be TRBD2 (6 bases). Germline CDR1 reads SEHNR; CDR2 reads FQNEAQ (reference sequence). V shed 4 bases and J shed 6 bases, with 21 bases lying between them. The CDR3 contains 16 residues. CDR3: CASSSGGLAGLKTQYF. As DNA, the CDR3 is TGTGCCAGCAGCTCCGGGGGTCTGGCAGGTCTAAAGACCCAGTACTTC.

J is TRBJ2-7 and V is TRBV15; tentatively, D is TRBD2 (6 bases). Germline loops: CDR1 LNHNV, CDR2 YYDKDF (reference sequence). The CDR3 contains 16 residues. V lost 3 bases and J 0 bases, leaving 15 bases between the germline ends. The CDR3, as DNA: TGTGCCACCAGCAGCCCCAAGTGGCGGGGCTCCTACGAGCAGTACTTC. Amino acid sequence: CATSSPKWRGSYEQYF.

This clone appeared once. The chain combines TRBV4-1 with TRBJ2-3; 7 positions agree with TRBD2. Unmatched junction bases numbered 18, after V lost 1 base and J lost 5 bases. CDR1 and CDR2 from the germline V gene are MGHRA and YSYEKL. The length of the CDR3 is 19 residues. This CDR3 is CASSQVGAGLGVVGDTQYF. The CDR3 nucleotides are TGCGCCAGCAGCCAAGTAGGGGCTGGACTAGGTGTAGTTGGAGATACGCAGTATTTT.

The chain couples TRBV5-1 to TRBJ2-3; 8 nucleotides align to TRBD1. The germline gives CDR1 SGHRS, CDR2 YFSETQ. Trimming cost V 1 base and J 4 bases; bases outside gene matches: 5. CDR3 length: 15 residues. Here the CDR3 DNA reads TGCGCCAGCAGCTTGCAGGGGGCGTCGGCAGATACGCAGTATTTT. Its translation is CASSLQGASADTQYF.

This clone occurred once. Here the CDR3 reads CSVDGGYNYGYTF. In nucleotides, the CDR3 is TGCAGCGTTGATGGGGGCTACAACTATGGCTACACCTTC. This chain uses TRBV29-1 with TRBJ1-2, with D maybe TRBD1 (6 bases). This CDR3 contains 13 residues. Trimming stripped 3 bases from V and 2 bases from J, with 10 bases between. Germline V lookup: CDR1 SQVTM, CDR2 ANQGSEA.

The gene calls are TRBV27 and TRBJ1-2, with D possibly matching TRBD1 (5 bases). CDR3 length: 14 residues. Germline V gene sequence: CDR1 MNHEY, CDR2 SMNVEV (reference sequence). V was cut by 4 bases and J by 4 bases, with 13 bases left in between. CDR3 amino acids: CASSYRHSSYGYTF. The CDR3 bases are TGTGCCAGCAGTTACAGGCACAGCTCCTATGGCTACACCTTC.

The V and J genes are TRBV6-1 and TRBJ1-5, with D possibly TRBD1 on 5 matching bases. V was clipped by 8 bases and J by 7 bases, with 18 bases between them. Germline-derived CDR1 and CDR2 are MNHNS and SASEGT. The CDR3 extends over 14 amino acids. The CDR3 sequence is CASESAQGRQPQHF. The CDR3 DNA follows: TGTGCCAGCGAGTCTGCCCAGGGCAGGCAGCCCCAGCATTTT.

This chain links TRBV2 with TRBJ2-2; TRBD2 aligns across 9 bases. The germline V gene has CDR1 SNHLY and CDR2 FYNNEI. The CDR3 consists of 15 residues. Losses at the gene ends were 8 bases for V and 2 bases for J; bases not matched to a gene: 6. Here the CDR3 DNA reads TGTGCCAGCTTTCAGACTAGCGGTAACACCGGGGAGCTGTTTTTT. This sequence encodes CASFQTSGNTGELFF.

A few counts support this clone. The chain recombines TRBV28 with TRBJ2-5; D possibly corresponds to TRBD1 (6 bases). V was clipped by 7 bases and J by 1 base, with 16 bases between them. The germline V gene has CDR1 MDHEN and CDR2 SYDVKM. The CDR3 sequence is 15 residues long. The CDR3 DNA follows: TGTGCCAGCACACCCACAGGGAACGGCCAAGAGACCCAGTACTTC. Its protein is CASTPTGNGQETQYF.

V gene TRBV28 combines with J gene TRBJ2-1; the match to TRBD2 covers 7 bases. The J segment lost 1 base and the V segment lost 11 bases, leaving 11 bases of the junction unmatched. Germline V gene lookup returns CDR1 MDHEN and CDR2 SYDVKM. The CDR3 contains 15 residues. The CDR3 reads CAFDGGSTSYNEQFF. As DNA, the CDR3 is TGTGCCTTCGACGGCGGGAGCACATCCTACAATGAGCAGTTCTTC.

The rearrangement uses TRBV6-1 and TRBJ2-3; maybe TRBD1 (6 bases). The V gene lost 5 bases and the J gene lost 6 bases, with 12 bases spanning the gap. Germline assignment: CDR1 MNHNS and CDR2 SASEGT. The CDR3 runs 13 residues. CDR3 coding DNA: TGTGCCAGCAGTACCCGACAGGCCGATACGCAGTATTTT. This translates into CASSTRQADTQYF.

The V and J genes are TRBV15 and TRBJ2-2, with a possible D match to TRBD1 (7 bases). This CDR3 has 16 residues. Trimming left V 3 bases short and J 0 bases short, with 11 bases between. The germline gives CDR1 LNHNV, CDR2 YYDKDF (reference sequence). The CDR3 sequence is CATSRRDSANTGELFF. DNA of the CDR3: TGTGCCACCAGCAGGCGGGACAGCGCGAACACCGGGGAGCTGTTTTTT. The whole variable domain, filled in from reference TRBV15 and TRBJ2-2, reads DAMVIQNPRYQVTQFGKPVTLSCSQTLNHNVMYWYQQKSSQAPKLLFHYYDKDFNNEADTPDNFQSRRPNTSFCFLDIRSPGLGDTAMYLCATSRRDSANTGELFFGEGSRLTVL.

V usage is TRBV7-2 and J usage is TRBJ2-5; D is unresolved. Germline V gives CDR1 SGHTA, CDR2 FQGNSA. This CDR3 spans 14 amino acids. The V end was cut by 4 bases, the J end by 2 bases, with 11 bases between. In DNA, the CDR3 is TGTGCCAGCAGCTCCCCCCCAGGACAAGAGACCCAGTACTTC. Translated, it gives CASSSPPGQETQYF.

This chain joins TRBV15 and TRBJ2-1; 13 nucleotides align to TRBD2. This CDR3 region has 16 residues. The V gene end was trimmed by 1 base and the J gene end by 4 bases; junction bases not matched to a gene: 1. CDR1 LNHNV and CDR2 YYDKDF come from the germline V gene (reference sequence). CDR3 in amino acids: CATSRGTSGGYNEQFF. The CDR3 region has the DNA TGTGCCACCAGCAGAGGGACTAGCGGGGGTTACAATGAGCAGTTCTTC.

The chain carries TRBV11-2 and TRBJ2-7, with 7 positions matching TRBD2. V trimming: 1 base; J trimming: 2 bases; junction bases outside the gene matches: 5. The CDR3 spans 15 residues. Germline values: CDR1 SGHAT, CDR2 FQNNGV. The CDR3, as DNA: TGTGCCAGCAGCTTAGGGCTAGCGGAGCCCTACGAGCAGTACTTC. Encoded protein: CASSLGLAEPYEQYF.

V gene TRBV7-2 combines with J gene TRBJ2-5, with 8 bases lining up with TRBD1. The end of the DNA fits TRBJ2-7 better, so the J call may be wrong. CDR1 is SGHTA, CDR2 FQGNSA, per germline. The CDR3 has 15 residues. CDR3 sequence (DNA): TGTGCCAGCAGCCAATACAGGGGGTTCGCCTACGAGCAGTACTTC. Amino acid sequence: CASSQYRGFAYEQYF.

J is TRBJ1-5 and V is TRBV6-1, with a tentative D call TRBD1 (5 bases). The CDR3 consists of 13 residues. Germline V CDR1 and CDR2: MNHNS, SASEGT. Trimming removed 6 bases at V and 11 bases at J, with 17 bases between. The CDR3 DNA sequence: TGTGCCAGCAGAGGGACTGAGAAGGGAGCCCAGCATTTT. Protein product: CASRGTEKGAQHF.

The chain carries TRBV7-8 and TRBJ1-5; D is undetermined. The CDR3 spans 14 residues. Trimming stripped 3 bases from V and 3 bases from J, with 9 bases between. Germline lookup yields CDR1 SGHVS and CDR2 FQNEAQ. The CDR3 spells CASSLAAVNQPQHF. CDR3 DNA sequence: TGTGCCAGCAGCTTGGCGGCAGTCAATCAGCCCCAGCATTTT.

The CDR3 reads CASSPFSGGSDEQYF. CDR3 bases: TGTGCCAGCTCACCGTTCTCGGGGGGGTCGGACGAGCAGTACTTC. J is TRBJ2-7 and V is TRBV18, with 8 positions matching TRBD2. Germline CDR1 KGHSH, CDR2 LQKENI. The CDR3 consists of 15 residues. V dropped 3 bases and J dropped 5; count of bases not matched to a gene: 9.

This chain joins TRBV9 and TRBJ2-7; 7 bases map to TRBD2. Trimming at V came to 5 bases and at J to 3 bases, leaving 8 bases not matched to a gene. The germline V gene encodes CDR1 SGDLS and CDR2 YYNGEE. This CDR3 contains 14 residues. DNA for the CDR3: TGTGCCAGCAGTCCTAGCGGCACCTTCTACGAGCAGTACTTC. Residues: CASSPSGTFYEQYF.

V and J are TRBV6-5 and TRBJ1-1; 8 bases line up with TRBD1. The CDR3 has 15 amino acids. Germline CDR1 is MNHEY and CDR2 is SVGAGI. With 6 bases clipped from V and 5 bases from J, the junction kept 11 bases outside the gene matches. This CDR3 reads CASRTAQGAKTEAFF. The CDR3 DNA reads TGTGCCAGCAGAACTGCTCAGGGGGCGAAAACTGAAGCTTTCTTT.

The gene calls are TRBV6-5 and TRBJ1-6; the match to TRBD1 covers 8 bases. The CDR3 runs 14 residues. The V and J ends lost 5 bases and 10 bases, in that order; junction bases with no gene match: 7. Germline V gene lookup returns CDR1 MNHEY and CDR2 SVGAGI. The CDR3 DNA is TGTGCCAGCAGTACCGACAGGGGAGGCTCACCCCTCCACTTT. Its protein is CASSTDRGGSPLHF.

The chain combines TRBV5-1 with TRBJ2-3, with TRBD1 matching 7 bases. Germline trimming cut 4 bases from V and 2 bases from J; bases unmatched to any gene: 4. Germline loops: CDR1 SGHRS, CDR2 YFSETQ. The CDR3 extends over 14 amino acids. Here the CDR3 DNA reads TGCGCCAGCAGCCCGGGACAGCCCACAGATACGCAGTATTTT. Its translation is CASSPGQPTDTQYF. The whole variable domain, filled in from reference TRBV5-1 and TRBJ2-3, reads KAGVTQTPRYLIKTRGQQVTLSCSPISGHRSVSWYQQTPGQGLQFLFEYFSETQRNKGNFPGRFSGRQFSNSRSEMNVSTLELGDSALYLCASSPGQPTDTQYFGPGTRLTVL.

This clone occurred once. The CDR3 nucleotides are TGTGCCAGTAGTACTGGACTAGCGGGAGCCAATGAGCAGTTCTTC. It encodes CASSTGLAGANEQFF. This chain joins TRBV19 and TRBJ2-1; TRBD2 agrees at 13 bases. The CDR3 runs 15 residues. V shed 4 bases, J shed 6 bases, and the junction held 3 bases outside the gene matches. Germline-derived CDR1 and CDR2 are LNHDA and SQIVND (reference sequence).